This TCR beta chain was documented in a study of STAT5B mutations in CD4+ large granular lymphocyte leukemia. Broader study findings: 8/27 top patient clones versus 2/35 control clones were TRBV06-family. Approximately 25% of private leukemic clonotypes occurred rarely in other patients' non-leukemic repertoires.

TCRdb's table, derived via immunoSEQ multiplex PCR, lists solely in-frame clones and lacks some. The sample records 20,000 or so clones, roughly 80% being singletons. After removal of 3 bases from V and 6 bases from J, the junction contained 8 bases not matched to a gene. This CDR3 has 15 amino acids. From germline, CDR1 is KGHSH and CDR2 LQKENI. Points on this clone: The antigen is unknown.

The origin of this receptor is a human donor in good health. The rearrangement uses TRBV18 and TRBJ2-7; 10 nucleotides agree with TRBD1. Sequenced: CD4+ T cells from blood buffy coats. The CDR3 spells CASSPAGTGDREQYF. The CDR3 DNA sequence: TGTGCCAGCTCACCGGCGGGGACAGGGGATCGCGAGCAGTACTTC.